The 28 T cell receptor beta chains listed next were all sequenced from one sample in a study of OX40 agonist ivuxolimab in advanced cancers. Only in-frame clones appear in the TCRdb table, and some are missing; sequencing was by immunoSEQ multiplex PCR. The sample consists of tens of thousands of clones, roughly four fifths of them appearing once. Sequenced here: CD4+ or CD8+ T cells sorted from blood, sampled in a trial of the OX40 agonist ivuxolimab. These receptors all stem from an adult with an advanced solid tumor such as melanoma, head and neck, liver or kidney cancer.

The gene calls are TRBV7-9 and TRBJ1-3, with D possibly TRBD1 on 5 matching bases. With 1 base removed from V and 0 bases from J, the gap between germline ends came to 7 bases. Germline V CDR1 and CDR2: SEHNR, FQNEAQ (reference sequence). The CDR3 runs to 15 residues. The CDR3 DNA sequence: TGTGCCAGCAGCTTAGACCAGGGCTCTGGAAACACCATATATTTT. Its translation: CASSLDQGSGNTIYF.

The chain combines TRBV15 with TRBJ2-5; 7 bases line up with TRBD1. The germline V gene encodes CDR1 LNHNV and CDR2 YYDKDF (reference sequence). This CDR3 is built from 16 residues. With V trimmed by 3 bases and J by 5 bases, 12 bases remained unmatched. The CDR3 coding sequence is TGTGCCACCAGCAGGTGGGGGACAGTCAAGCGGGAGACCCAGTACTTC. Its translation is CATSRWGTVKRETQYF.

The chain has TRBV7-9 and TRBJ2-7; maybe TRBD1 (6 bases). V lost 0 bases and J 1 base, leaving 13 bases between the germline ends. Germline V gene lookup returns CDR1 SEHNR and CDR2 FQNEAQ (reference sequence). CDR3 length equals 16 residues. The CDR3 reads CASSLARDRSSYEQYF. In DNA form, the CDR3 reads TGTGCCAGCAGCTTAGCGCGCGACAGGTCTTCCTACGAGCAGTACTTC. The full variable domain, completed using reference TRBV7-9 and TRBJ2-7, is DTGVSQNPRHKITKRGQNVTFRCDPISEHNRLYWYRQTLGQGPEFLTYFQNEAQLEKSRLLSDRFSAERPKGSFSTLEIQRTEQGDSAMYLCASSLARDRSSYEQYFGPGTRLTVT.

The rearrangement links TRBV18 to TRBJ2-5, with 10 nucleotides matching TRBD2. The CDR3 covers 17 residues. Looked up from germline, CDR1 is KGHSH and CDR2 is LQKENI. The trim removed 5 bases at V and 1 base at J, leaving 10 bases unmatched. CDR3 sequence reads: CASSGQRAGGTQETQYF. For the CDR3, the DNA is TGTGCCAGCTCAGGACAGCGAGCGGGGGGGACCCAAGAGACCCAGTACTTC.

V and J are TRBV10-1 and TRBJ2-7, with 8 bases fitting TRBD1. V was pared by 4 bases and J by 7 bases, with 6 bases of the junction left unmatched. The CDR3 contains 13 residues. Germline V gene data show CDR1 as WNHNN and CDR2 as SYGVQD (reference sequence). CDR3 sequence: CASSADRGREQYF. Here the CDR3 DNA reads TGCGCCAGCAGTGCTGACAGGGGAAGGGAGCAGTACTTC.

The rearrangement links TRBV7-2 to TRBJ2-2; D remains unclear. V lost 1 base to trimming and J lost 2 bases, with 8 bases between them. The CDR3 consists of 15 residues. Germline CDR1 SGHTA, CDR2 FQGNSA. This chain's CDR3 is CASSLGQVNTGELFF. The CDR3 DNA reads TGTGCCAGCAGCTTAGGGCAGGTTAACACCGGGGAGCTGTTTTTT.

The J gene is TRBJ2-1, the V gene TRBV2; D not resolved. Germline V gene lookup returns CDR1 SNHLY and CDR2 FYNNEI. The CDR3 runs to 14 residues. The V and J ends lost 2 bases and 6 bases respectively, with 11 bases between them. The CDR3 bases are TGTGCCAGCAGTGAAAACTTTCCAGGCAATGAGCAGTTCTTC. This translates into CASSENFPGNEQFF.

The chain combines TRBV28 with TRBJ2-2; possibly TRBD1 for D (5 bases). This CDR3 region has 16 residues. V was clipped by 8 bases and J by 2 bases, with 18 bases between them. Germline V gene data show CDR1 as MDHEN and CDR2 as SYDVKM. For the CDR3, the DNA is TGTGCCAGCCTGCGAGGTTTTCAGGGAAACACCGGGGAGCTGTTTTTT. This gives the protein CASLRGFQGNTGELFF.

The V and J genes are TRBV5-5 and TRBJ2-2; D is unresolved. From germline, CDR1 is SGHKS and CDR2 YYEKEE (reference sequence). The ends were cut back, 4 bases at V and 6 bases at J, with 19 bases in the middle. The CDR3 has 16 amino acids. In nucleotides, the CDR3 is TGTGCCAGCAGCCCGCCCTTGCGAGAATCGGCCGGGGAGCTGTTTTTT. Residues: CASSPPLRESAGELFF.

V is TRBV14 and J is TRBJ2-2; unclear D gene. The V end was cut by 1 base, the J end by 7 bases, with 13 bases between. Germline V gene lookup returns CDR1 SGHDN and CDR2 FVKESK. The CDR3 totals 15 residues. CDR3 protein: CASSQGVSRSGELFF. The CDR3 DNA is TGTGCCAGCAGCCAAGGAGTCTCTCGGAGCGGGGAGCTGTTTTTT. The whole variable domain, filled in from reference TRBV14 and TRBJ2-2, reads EAGVTQFPSHSVIEKGQTVTLRCDPISGHDNLYWYRRVMGKEIKFLLHFVKESKQDESGMPNNRFLAERTGGTYSTLKVQPAELEDSGVYFCASSQGVSRSGELFFGEGSRLTVL.

This clone was observed a few times. This chain links TRBV2 with TRBJ2-7; no reliable D call. CDR3 length: 11 residues. Looked up from germline, CDR1 is SNHLY and CDR2 is FYNNEI. Trimming shortened V by 6 bases and J by 2 bases, and 5 bases separated the two germline ends. CDR3 loop: CASSLAYEQYF. CDR3 DNA sequence: TGTGCCAGCAGCCTCGCCTACGAGCAGTACTTC.

CDR3 amino acids: CASSPPGLAGGQQFF. The CDR3 coding sequence is TGCGCCAGCAGTCCTCCGGGACTAGCGGGGGGCCAACAGTTCTTC. The V call is TRBV5-1, the J call TRBJ2-1; 15 bases are a match to TRBD2. The CDR3 extends over 15 amino acids. Germline CDR1 reads SGHRS; CDR2 reads YFSETQ. Trimming took 5 bases from V and 13 from J; bases not matched to a gene: 10.

This chain connects TRBV7-8 to TRBJ1-5; 9 nucleotides agree with TRBD1. The CDR3 totals 17 residues. The ends lost 4 bases at V and 0 bases at J; junction bases unmatched: 7. From germline, CDR1 is SGHVS and CDR2 FQNEAQ. CDR3: CASSSGTGFFSNQPQHF. DNA of the CDR3: TGTGCCAGCAGCTCTGGGACAGGGTTCTTTAGCAATCAGCCCCAGCATTTT.

This clone has a handful of counts. The V gene is TRBV6-1, the J gene TRBJ1-6; no firm D call. Germline V CDR1 and CDR2: MNHNS, SASEGT. The V and J ends lost 0 bases and 4 bases respectively, with 7 bases between them. The CDR3 contains 15 residues. CDR3 nucleotide sequence: TGTGCCAGCAGTGAAGCAGGAGGATATAATTCACCCCTCCACTTT. Its protein is CASSEAGGYNSPLHF.

This CDR3 reads CAWSRDKNQPQHF. DNA of the CDR3: TGTGCCTGGAGCCGGGACAAGAATCAGCCCCAGCATTTT. This chain connects TRBV30 to TRBJ1-5, with D tentatively TRBD1 (6 bases). Looked up from germline, CDR1 is GTSNPN and CDR2 is SVGIG (reference sequence). V was shortened by 3 bases and J by 4 bases, with 10 bases between the two germline ends. This CDR3 is built from 13 residues.

The chain uses TRBV18 and TRBJ1-4; D uncertain. This CDR3 is 14 amino acids long. V gave up 3 bases and J gave up 8 bases, with 13 bases separating them. Germline V gene data show CDR1 as KGHSH and CDR2 as LQKENI. CDR3 region: CASSPSSEGEKLFF. The CDR3 coding sequence is TGTGCCAGCTCACCGTCTTCGGAAGGGGAAAAACTGTTTTTT. The whole variable domain, filled in from reference TRBV18 and TRBJ1-4, reads NAGVMQNPRHLVRRRGQEARLRCSPMKGHSHVYWYRQLPEEGLKFMVYLQKENIIDESGMPKERFSAEFPKEGPSILRIQQVVRGDSAAYFCASSPSSEGEKLFFGSGTQLSVL.

This chain's CDR3 is CARTGAGRNTEAFF. The CDR3 DNA reads TGTGCCAGGACTGGTGCAGGACGGAACACTGAAGCTTTCTTT. The gene calls are TRBV6-8 and TRBJ1-1; D remains unclear. V was cut by 9 bases and J by 1 base, with 15 bases left in between. From germline, CDR1 is MNHGY and CDR2 SAAAGT. CDR3 length: 14 residues.

This chain joins TRBV4-2 and TRBJ1-5; no definite D call. The V end lost 7 bases, the J end lost 4 bases, and 14 bases lay between the germline ends. This CDR3 is built from 14 residues. Germline V gene sequence: CDR1 LGHNA, CDR2 YNFKEQ. The DNA for the CDR3 is TGTGCCAGCACCTCATCACAAGGTAATCAGCCCCAGCATTTT. Its translation: CASTSSQGNQPQHF.

V gene TRBV5-1 combines with J gene TRBJ2-6, with TRBD1 matching over 8 bases. Trimming cost V 7 bases and J 0 bases; bases outside gene matches: 3. Germline CDR1 reads SGHRS; CDR2 reads YFSETQ. The CDR3 contains 15 residues. The CDR3 sequence: CASRTGSSGANVLTF. The CDR3 DNA follows: TGCGCCAGCCGGACAGGGAGCTCTGGGGCCAACGTCCTGACTTTC.

This sequence joins TRBV14 and TRBJ1-5; the D is unclear. V lost 4 bases and J 3 bases, leaving 7 bases between the germline ends. Germline V gives CDR1 SGHDN, CDR2 FVKESK. This CDR3 has 13 amino acids. In DNA form, the CDR3 reads TGTGCCAGCAGCCTTGAAACCAATCAGCCCCAGCATTTT. Translated, it gives CASSLETNQPQHF.

This sequence joins TRBV4-1 and TRBJ2-3; tentative D call: TRBD1 (5 bases). Germline lookup yields CDR1 MGHRA and CDR2 YSYEKL. Trimming took 0 bases from V and 5 from J, leaving 12 bases between them. The CDR3 loop spans 15 amino acids. The CDR3 here is CASSQDPQGRDTQYF. The CDR3 region has the DNA TGCGCCAGCAGCCAAGATCCGCAGGGCCGAGATACGCAGTATTTT.

The V and J genes are TRBV18 and TRBJ2-1; 7 bases map to TRBD2. The trim removed 4 bases at V and 2 bases at J, leaving 5 bases unmatched. The germline gives CDR1 KGHSH, CDR2 LQKENI. The length of the CDR3 is 15 residues. CDR3 bases: TGTGCCAGCTCACAAGCGGGGAAAACCTACAATGAGCAGTTCTTC. Translated, it gives CASSQAGKTYNEQFF.

The chain combines TRBV19 with TRBJ1-4, with a possible D match to TRBD1 (5 bases). This CDR3 contains 16 residues. CDR1 LNHDA and CDR2 SQIVND come from the germline V gene (reference sequence). V was clipped by 7 bases and J by 8 bases, with 23 bases between them. CDR3 DNA sequence: TGTGCCAGTACCAGGGTGCGACCCTTATCGGGGGAAAAACTGTTTTTT. This sequence encodes CASTRVRPLSGEKLFF.

CDR3 loop: CASSLGGVDEKLFF. Written as DNA, the CDR3 is TGTGCCAGCAGCTTGGGGGGAGTCGATGAAAAACTGTTTTTT. The chain combines TRBV5-6 with TRBJ1-4, with D hard to call. V dropped 0 bases and J dropped 6 bases, with 9 bases sitting between them. From germline, CDR1 is SGHDT and CDR2 YYEEEE. CDR3 length: 14 residues.

The chain employs TRBV5-1 and TRBJ2-3; unclear D gene. Trimming removed 0 bases at V and 4 bases at J, with 30 bases between. The germline V gene encodes CDR1 SGHRS and CDR2 YFSETQ. The CDR3 spans 21 residues. The CDR3 protein is CASSLAEGWQAATISPDTQYF. The CDR3 DNA reads as TGCGCCAGCAGCTTGGCCGAAGGGTGGCAGGCCGCAACAATCAGTCCAGATACGCAGTATTTT.

The chain joins TRBV23-1 to TRBJ1-2; 12 bases line up with TRBD1. TRBV23-1 counts as an open reading frame of uncertain function. V shed 0 bases and J 4 bases; nucleotides not matched to a gene: 9. This CDR3 is 18 amino acids long. CDR3 DNA sequence: TGCGCCAGCAGTCAATCGAGGTGGGGACAGGGGGCTCTCTATGGCTACACCTTC. It yields the protein CASSQSRWGQGALYGYTF.

This clone came up once. The chain carries TRBV6-1 and TRBJ2-7; 9 bases line up with TRBD1. Unmatched junction bases numbered 5, after V lost 8 bases and J lost 0 bases. The germline V gene has CDR1 MNHNS and CDR2 SASEGT. CDR3 length: 14 amino acids. The DNA for the CDR3 is TGTGCCAGCCCCCGACAGGGGGTCTCCTACGAGCAGTACTTC. Amino acids: CASPRQGVSYEQYF.

The chain combines TRBV5-5 with TRBJ2-6; 7 bases match TRBD1. The V segment lost 6 bases and the J segment 0 bases; nucleotides outside the gene matches: 9. CDR3 length: 17 residues. The V gene's germline CDR1 is SGHKS and CDR2 YYEKEE (reference sequence). CDR3 amino acids: CASNNRGYNSGANVLTF. The CDR3 DNA reads as TGTGCCAGCAACAACAGGGGATACAACTCTGGGGCCAACGTCCTGACTTTC.